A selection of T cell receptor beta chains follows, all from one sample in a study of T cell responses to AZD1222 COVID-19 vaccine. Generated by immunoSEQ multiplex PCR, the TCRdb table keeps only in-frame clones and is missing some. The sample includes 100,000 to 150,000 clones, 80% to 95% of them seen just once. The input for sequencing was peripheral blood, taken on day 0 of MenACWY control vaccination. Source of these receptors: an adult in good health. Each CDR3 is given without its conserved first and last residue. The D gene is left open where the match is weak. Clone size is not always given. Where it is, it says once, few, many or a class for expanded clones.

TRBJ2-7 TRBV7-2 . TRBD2 ASSRTSGGPYEQY
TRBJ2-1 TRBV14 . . ASSQGGGGYEQF
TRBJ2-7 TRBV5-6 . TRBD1 ASSLAGGTGGHEQY
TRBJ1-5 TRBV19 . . ASRVQVGNQPQH
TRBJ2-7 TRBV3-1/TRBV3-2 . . ASSQGLSGDYEQY
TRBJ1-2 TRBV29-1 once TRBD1 SVDPTGNEFYGYT
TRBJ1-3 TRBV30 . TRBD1 AWSTGGSGNTIY
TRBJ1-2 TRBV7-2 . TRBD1 ASSLRDSWNYGYT
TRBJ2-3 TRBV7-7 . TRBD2 ASSQGLAGSTDTQY
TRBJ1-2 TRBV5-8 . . ASSPGQLAYGYT
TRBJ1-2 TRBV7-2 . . ASSIRTDYGYT
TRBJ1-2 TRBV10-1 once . ASSVRGCGYT
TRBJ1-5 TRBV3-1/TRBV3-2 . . ASSQGTASNQPQH
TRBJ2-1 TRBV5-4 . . ASSLLGGYNEQF
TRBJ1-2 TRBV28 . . ASSFRVPNYGYT
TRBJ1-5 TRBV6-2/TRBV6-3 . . ASSYPEGDQPQH
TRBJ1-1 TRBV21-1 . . ASSPPHRALRKNTEAF
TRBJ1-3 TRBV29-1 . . SVEVEGSYTIY
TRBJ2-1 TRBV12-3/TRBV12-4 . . ASSGNYNEQF
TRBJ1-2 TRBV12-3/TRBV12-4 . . ASSMTGYGYT
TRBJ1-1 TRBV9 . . ASSVGGFGTEAF
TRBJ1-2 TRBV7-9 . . ASSSIYGYT
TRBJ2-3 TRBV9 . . ASSPRADRDTQY
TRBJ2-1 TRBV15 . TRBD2 ATSRDALAGYNEQF
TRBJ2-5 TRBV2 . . ASSEPYKGPQETQY
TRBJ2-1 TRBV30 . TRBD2 AWSVGLAGWDEQF
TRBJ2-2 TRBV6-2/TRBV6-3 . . ASSYPNTGELF
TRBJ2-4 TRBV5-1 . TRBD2 ASSLAGGSTKNIQY
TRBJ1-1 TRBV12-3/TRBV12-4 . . ASSLGRNTEAF
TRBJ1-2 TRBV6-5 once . ASSRLQGLGGYT
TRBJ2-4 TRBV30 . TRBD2 AWNPLGGDIQY
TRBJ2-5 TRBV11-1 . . ASGRGRQETQY
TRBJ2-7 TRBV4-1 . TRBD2 ASSQEGTSGRAGEQY
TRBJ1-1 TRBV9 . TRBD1 ASSSRTGGTEAF
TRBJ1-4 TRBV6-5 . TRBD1 ASSQLRQGGEKLF
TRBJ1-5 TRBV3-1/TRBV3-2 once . ASSQEREVPQH
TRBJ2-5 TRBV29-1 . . SVDYRAPETQY
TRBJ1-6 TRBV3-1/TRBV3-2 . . ASSQGTENNSPLH
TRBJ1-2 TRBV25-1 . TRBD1 ASRTGEGGYT
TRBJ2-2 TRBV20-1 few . SASLLNTGELF
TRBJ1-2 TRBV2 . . ASSVGQKLDYGYT
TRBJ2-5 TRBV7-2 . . ASSRNSRQETQY
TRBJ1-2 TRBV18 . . ASSLREGNGYT
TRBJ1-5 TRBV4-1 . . ASSPGVEDTGSSNQPQH
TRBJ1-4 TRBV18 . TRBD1 ASSPSRTGEKLF